This is a list of T cell receptor beta chains from one sample in a study of Graves' ophthalmopathy and Graves' hyperthyroidism. MiXCR, run by TCRdb on the multiplex PCR reads, gives a single entry per CDR3 protein. Here the sample spans about 150,000 distinct CDR3 sequences, roughly two fifths being singletons. Material: peripheral blood. The receptors come from a woman between 35 and 50 years old with Graves' ophthalmopathy. CDR3s include the opening cysteine and the closing phenylalanine or tryptophan. The order of the fields is D gene, V gene, CDR3 protein. D genes are given only for firm matches.

>TRBD2|TRBV19
CASIPSGARNEQFF
>NA|TRBV7-2
CASSLGAQQLYEQYF
>NA|TRBV5-1
CASSRGGDSSYGYTF
>TRBD1|TRBV12-3/TRBV12-4
CASRPWGTGDSGNTIYF
>NA|TRBV11-1
CASKGGLTYEQYF
>TRBD1|TRBV12-3/TRBV12-4
CASGGQGGETQYF
>TRBD1|TRBV10-1
CASSETRTGYTGELFF
>TRBD2|TRBV29-1
CSVGAGAGELFF
>TRBD2|TRBV28
CASSPRGGRDYEQYF
>NA|TRBV28
CASSNQGITNYGYTF
>TRBD1|TRBV12-3/TRBV12-4
CASTRQGTEETQYF
>NA|TRBV30
CAWSPGLKQPQHF
>TRBD1|TRBV6-1
CASSPTHQTGSYGYTF
>TRBD1|TRBV2
CASTLQGVISYGYTF
>TRBD2|TRBV2
CASSHGLEMSKNIQYF
>NA|TRBV28
CASSFGQGGQYF
>NA|TRBV6-5
CASSYSGSYEQYF
>TRBD2|TRBV7-2
CASSSFGGAGETQYF
>TRBD1|TRBV28
CASLGHRGNQPQHF
>NA|TRBV6-5
CASSSFGRRPQHF
>NA|TRBV12-3/TRBV12-4
CASSASGYGNTIYF
>NA|TRBV6-1
CASRPGPKQSPLHF
>NA|TRBV4-3
CASSPTISSYEQYF
>NA|TRBV6-1
CASSEGFRVGDSGNTIYF
>TRBD1|TRBV6-1
CASSEVQGFEAFF
>TRBD1|TRBV28
CASSSALRDRGPSYEQYF
>NA|TRBV10-3
CATQGSTEAFF
>TRBD1|TRBV28
CASSRQGAYYEQYF
>NA|TRBV3-1
CASSQTPNTEAFF
>TRBD2|TRBV6-2/TRBV6-3
CASSYGGRKPGELFF
>TRBD1|TRBV7-8
CASSSRTGEFGGYTF
>NA|TRBV12-3/TRBV12-4
CASSFERNQPQHF
>TRBD1|TRBV29-1
CSVLTGDLGQPQHF
>NA|TRBV6-1
CASMAGTANTGELFF
>NA|TRBV28
CASSLPGAGGERGYTF
>NA|TRBV6-1
CASSDRQPNQPQHF
>TRBD1|TRBV6-5
CASSYQGGLGTEAFF
>TRBD1|TRBV6-2/TRBV6-3
CASSTRDRGSEETQYF
>TRBD2|TRBV5-1
CASSPTSGRGAQYF
>NA|TRBV7-8
CASTSLGGNSPLHF
>NA|TRBV20-1
CSARVEGHYGYTF